This TCR beta chain was captured by sequencing in a study of a mutant IDH1 vaccine in newly diagnosed glioma. Study information: At weeks 1, 3, 5, 7, 11, 15, 19 and 23, patients received a vaccination, eight in all. Vaccine administration was initiated 4-6 weeks following radiotherapy alone, or with temozolomide cycles. Antecedent treatment encompassed radiotherapy, temozolomide, or their combination; the majority received both.

Per the germline V gene, CDR1 is SGDLS and CDR2 is YYNGEE. V shed 3 bases and J 4 bases; nucleotides not matched to a gene: 4. The CDR3 is 14 residues long. This clone was seen only once. Its specificity is not known. Stated time point: week 5, during vaccination. Each vaccine dose was 300 ug of mutant IDH1 20-mer peptide, with topical imiquimod. Donors had new IDH1-mutant astrocytomas of WHO grade 3 or 4 (ATRX-lost). Here immunoSEQ multiplex PCR was the method, and the copy in TCRdb shows in-frame clones only, minus some. The table shows just under 80,000 clones, with roughly 90% occurring only once. The chain links TRBV9 to TRBJ2-1, with 7 positions matching TRBD2. The TCR sequence derives from a woman aged 45-65 years with glioma. Here the sequenced sample was PBMCs, taken from a glioma patient whose treatment included an IDH1 peptide vaccine. The CDR3 DNA sequence: TGTGCCAGCAGCGACGGGACTACATACAATGAGCAGTTCTTC. Translated, it gives CASSDGTTYNEQFF.